This T cell receptor (beta chain) emerged from a study of technical replicates of blood from several donors. Method: immunoSEQ multiplex PCR; TCRdb's copy keeps in-frame clones and lacks some. Among over 55,000 clones listed, just under 97% were seen once. This CDR3 is 12 amino acids long. Germline V CDR1 and CDR2: MNHEY, SVGAGI. V was shortened by 5 bases and J by 2 bases, with 7 bases between the two germline ends. The sample comprised T cells isolated from PBMCs. This TCR was sampled from a human donor in good health. The chain joins TRBV6-5 to TRBJ2-7; possible D gene TRBD1, 5 bases. CDR3 sequence reads: CASSQTAYEQYF. The DNA for the CDR3 is TGTGCCAGCAGTCAGACAGCCTACGAGCAGTACTTC.